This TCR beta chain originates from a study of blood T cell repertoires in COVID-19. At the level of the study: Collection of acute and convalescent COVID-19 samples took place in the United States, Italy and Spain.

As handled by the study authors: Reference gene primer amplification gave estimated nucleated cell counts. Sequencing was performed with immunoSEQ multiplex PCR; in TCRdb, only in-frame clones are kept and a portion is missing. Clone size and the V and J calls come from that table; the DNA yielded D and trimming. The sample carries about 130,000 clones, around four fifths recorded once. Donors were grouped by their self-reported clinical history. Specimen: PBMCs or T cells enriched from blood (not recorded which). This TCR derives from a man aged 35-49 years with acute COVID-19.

Here the CDR3 DNA reads TGTGCTAGTGGTTTTCATTCCGGGACAGGGAGTAACTACGAGCAGTACTTC. Its protein is CASGFHSGTGSNYEQYF. This rearrangement joins TRBV12-5 to TRBJ2-7; 9 bases match TRBD1. The CDR3 length is 17 residues. Germline CDR1 and CDR2: LGHNT and FRNRAP. The J segment lost 3 bases and the V segment lost 3 bases, leaving 12 bases of the junction unmatched.